The 21 T cell receptor beta chains reported below all come from one sample, sequenced in a study of shared clonotypes between healthy human individuals. Clones were sequenced by immunoSEQ multiplex PCR, and TCRdb holds only the in-frame ones, with some missing. Here the sample spans around 1.5 million clones, 95% to 99% being singletons. Material for sequencing was naive CD4+ T cells sorted from blood. Subset here: CD45RA+ positively selected. The receptor source for this set is a man aged 25-45 years in good health.

The count of this clone is one. The V gene is TRBV29-1, the J gene TRBJ2-5, with D unresolved. CDR1 and CDR2 (germline): SQVTM, ANQGSEA. The CDR3 totals 12 residues. V was clipped by 5 bases and J by 1 base, with 8 bases between them. The CDR3 reads CSVWASQETQYF. The CDR3 nucleotides read TGCAGCGTTTGGGCCAGCCAAGAGACCCAGTACTTC.

The chain couples TRBV5-1 to TRBJ2-7; 7 positions agree with TRBD2. This CDR3 contains 20 residues. From germline, CDR1 is SGHRS and CDR2 YFSETQ. J lost 0 bases, V lost 1 base, and 19 bases had no gene match. CDR3 residues: CASSLKGRGLRTRGSYEQYF. CDR3 bases: TGCGCCAGCAGCTTGAAGGGGAGGGGACTACGGACAAGGGGCTCCTACGAGCAGTACTTC.

J is TRBJ1-2 and V is TRBV5-1; D call uncertain. The germline V gene has CDR1 SGHRS and CDR2 YFSETQ. The length of the CDR3 is 14 residues. V was trimmed by 5 bases and J by 3 bases, leaving 14 bases between them. The CDR3 protein is CASSFTTSDYGYTF. CDR3 sequence (DNA): TGCGCCAGCAGTTTCACGACTTCCGACTATGGCTACACCTTC.

V gene TRBV5-8 combines with J gene TRBJ1-5, with TRBD1 matching over 7 bases. This CDR3 region has 15 residues. CDR1 and CDR2 from the germline V gene are SGHTS and YDEGEE. J was trimmed by 3 bases and V by 6 bases; bases with no gene match: 9. CDR3 residues: CASTTDRADNQPQHF. CDR3 sequence (DNA): TGTGCCAGCACCACAGACAGGGCGGACAATCAGCCCCAGCATTTT.

This rearrangement joins TRBV9 to TRBJ2-7; the D call may be TRBD1 or TRBD2 (5 bases each). V shed 2 bases and J shed 3 bases, with 15 bases lying between them. This CDR3 has 15 amino acids. Germline-derived CDR1 and CDR2 are SGDLS and YYNGEE. The CDR3 region has the DNA TGTGCCAGCAGCGTTGGGACCGTAGTAGGCTACGAGCAGTACTTC. This encodes CASSVGTVVGYEQYF.

The genes are TRBV7-9 and TRBJ2-5; D may be TRBD1 (5 bases). The length of the CDR3 is 15 residues. CDR1 and CDR2 from the germline V gene are SEHNR and FQNEAQ (reference sequence). V dropped 4 bases and J dropped 2 bases, with 14 bases sitting between them. The CDR3 reads CASSSPRAQQETQYF. The DNA of the CDR3 is TGTGCCAGCAGCTCTCCCAGGGCCCAACAAGAGACCCAGTACTTC.

The V call is TRBV9, the J call TRBJ2-1; perhaps TRBD1 as D (5 bases). The CDR3 consists of 15 residues. Germline assignment: CDR1 SGDLS and CDR2 YYNGEE. Between the trimmed V and J ends, which lost 0 bases and 9 bases, there was a span of 16 bases. The chain's CDR3 is CASSVVGLRGGEQFF. The CDR3 bases are TGTGCCAGCAGCGTAGTGGGCCTTAGGGGTGGTGAGCAGTTCTTC.

The rearrangement joins TRBV6-5 to TRBJ2-1; no reliable D call. The V and J ends lost 5 bases and 4 bases respectively, with 6 bases between them. Germline V gene data show CDR1 as MNHEY and CDR2 as SVGAGI. The length of the CDR3 is 12 residues. As DNA, the CDR3 is TGTGCCAGCAGTACAGAGTACAATGAGCAGTTCTTC. This translates into CASSTEYNEQFF.

In nucleotides, the CDR3 is TGTGCCAGCGGGAGCGGGGCGGCGGATACGCAGTATTTT. Encoded protein: CASGSGAADTQYF. The J gene is TRBJ2-3, the V gene TRBV11-3; 7 nucleotides align to TRBD2. J was trimmed by 6 bases and V by 8 bases; bases with no gene match: 8. This CDR3 spans 13 amino acids. From germline, CDR1 is SGHNT and CDR2 YENEEA.

The chain combines TRBV18 with TRBJ1-1; 8 bases map to TRBD1. This CDR3 is built from 13 residues. CDR1 is KGHSH, CDR2 LQKENI, per germline. J gave up 5 bases and V 4 bases, and 3 bases lay outside the gene matches. The CDR3 DNA follows: TGTGCCAGCTCACGGACAGGGCAGACTGAAGCTTTCTTT. It yields the protein CASSRTGQTEAFF.

To note about this clone: The same CDR3 is also encoded by other DNA sequences in this sample. The chain combines TRBV19 with TRBJ2-5; 7 nucleotides match TRBD1. V was pared by 4 bases and J by 2 bases, with 1 base of the junction left unmatched. The CDR3 length is 13 residues. Germline assignment: CDR1 LNHDA and CDR2 SQIVND (reference sequence). The CDR3 loop reads CASSTTGQETQYF. Here the CDR3 DNA reads TGTGCCAGTAGTACGACAGGGCAAGAGACCCAGTACTTC.

The chain has TRBV30 and TRBJ1-3, with a weak D call TRBD1 (6 bases). V lost 3 bases, J lost 0 bases, and 21 bases lay in between. Germline CDR1 is GTSNPN and CDR2 is SVGIG (reference sequence). The CDR3 is 18 amino acids. This CDR3 reads CAWSPTRQVSLSGNTIYF. CDR3 coding DNA: TGTGCCTGGAGCCCAACCCGACAGGTCTCCCTCTCTGGAAACACCATATATTTT.

The V and J genes are TRBV7-6 and TRBJ2-3; 9 bases align to TRBD1. The trim removed 1 base at V and 4 bases at J, leaving 6 bases unmatched. Per the germline V gene, CDR1 is SGHVS and CDR2 is FNYEAQ. The CDR3 sequence is 16 residues long. CDR3 sequence (DNA): TGTGCCAGCAGCTTAGGGACAGGGGCGGGGGCAGATACGCAGTATTTT. Translating gives CASSLGTGAGADTQYF. Variable domain in full (rest from reference TRBV7-6 and TRBJ2-3): GAGVSQSPRYKVTKRGQDVALRCDPISGHVSLYWYRQALGQGPEFLTYFNYEAQQDKSGLPNDRFSAERPEGSISTLTIQRTEQRDSAMYRCASSLGTGAGADTQYFGPGTRLTVL.

This chain uses TRBV19 with TRBJ1-3; 7 bases are shared with TRBD1. The germline V gene has CDR1 LNHDA and CDR2 SQIVND (reference sequence). CDR3 length: 15 amino acids. Trimming cost V 5 bases and J 0 bases; bases outside gene matches: 4. For the CDR3, the DNA is TGTGCCAGTAGTGCGACAGGGACCTCTGGAAACACCATATATTTT. It specifies CASSATGTSGNTIYF.

V and J are TRBV28 and TRBJ2-7, with TRBD2 matching over 7 bases. V was clipped by 4 bases and J by 2 bases; unmatched bases: 8. The CDR3 is 15 amino acids. Germline assignment: CDR1 MDHEN and CDR2 SYDVKM. The CDR3, as DNA: TGTGCCAGCAGTTCCCCGGCTAGCGGAACCTACGAGCAGTACTTC. It yields the protein CASSSPASGTYEQYF.

V usage is TRBV27 and J usage is TRBJ2-1; TRBD2 aligns across 8 bases. The V gene end was trimmed by 7 bases and the J gene end by 6 bases; junction bases not matched to a gene: 11. This CDR3 is built from 15 residues. Germline assignment: CDR1 MNHEY and CDR2 SMNVEV (reference sequence). CDR3 sequence (DNA): TGTGCCAGCAACCCACTGGCGGGAGGTTCCAATGAGCAGTTCTTC. Translating gives CASNPLAGGSNEQFF.

The chain recombines TRBV11-2 with TRBJ2-7; the D call may be TRBD1 or TRBD2 (7 bases each). Germline loops: CDR1 SGHAT, CDR2 FQNNGV. This CDR3 has 15 residues. Trimming took 3 bases from V and 4 from J, leaving 16 bases between them. The CDR3, as DNA: TGTGCCAGCAGCTTCGTGGCAGGGGGGGAATACGAGCAGTACTTC. It yields the protein CASSFVAGGEYEQYF. The whole variable domain, filled in from reference TRBV11-2 and TRBJ2-7, reads EAGVAQSPRYKIIEKRQSVAFWCNPISGHATLYWYQQILGQGPKLLIQFQNNGVVDDSQLPKDRFSAERLKGVDSTLKIQPAKLEDSAVYLCASSFVAGGEYEQYFGPGTRLTVT.

This chain uses TRBV5-1 with TRBJ2-3, with 7 bases lining up with TRBD2. CDR1 and CDR2 (germline): SGHRS, YFSETQ. The CDR3 is made up of 15 amino acids. V dropped 4 bases and J dropped 5; count of bases not matched to a gene: 10. CDR3 bases: TGCGCCAGCAGCCCGGAGAGCGGGACGGGAGATACGCAGTATTTT. Its protein product is CASSPESGTGDTQYF.

This clone was found once. This sequence joins TRBV19 and TRBJ2-7, with D possibly being TRBD1 or TRBD2 (5 bases each). Germline-derived CDR1 and CDR2 are LNHDA and SQIVND (reference sequence). CDR3 size: 14 residues. Trimming removed 7 bases at V and 4 bases at J, with 17 bases between. CDR3 sequence reads: CASTNRDPPYEQYF. In nucleotides, the CDR3 is TGTGCCAGTACCAACCGGGACCCACCTTACGAGCAGTACTTC.

This clone was picked up one time. The rearrangement uses TRBV19 and TRBJ2-5; 7 nucleotides match TRBD2. The CDR3 consists of 16 residues. The germline CDR1 and CDR2 sequences are LNHDA and SQIVND (reference sequence). V gave up 7 bases and J gave up 4 bases; unmatched junction bases: 15. CDR3 loop: CASTPGRGRGGETQYF. DNA for the CDR3: TGTGCCAGTACCCCGGGGAGGGGAAGAGGTGGAGAGACCCAGTACTTC.

The chain has TRBV5-1 and TRBJ2-1; no definite D call. The CDR3 is 15 amino acids. V gave up 4 bases and J gave up 1 base, with 12 bases separating them. CDR1 and CDR2 (germline): SGHRS, YFSETQ. The CDR3 spells CASSDNTASYNEQFF. CDR3 nucleotide sequence: TGCGCCAGCAGCGATAACACGGCATCCTACAATGAGCAGTTCTTC. The complete variable domain, with remaining parts taken from reference TRBV5-1 and TRBJ2-1, reads KAGVTQTPRYLIKTRGQQVTLSCSPISGHRSVSWYQQTPGQGLQFLFEYFSETQRNKGNFPGRFSGRQFSNSRSEMNVSTLELGDSALYLCASSDNTASYNEQFFGPGTRLTVL.